The present T cell receptor beta chain was sequenced within a study of OX40 agonist ivuxolimab in advanced cancers. Regarding the research as a whole: Ivuxolimab was an agonistic, fully human IgG2 monoclonal antibody directed against OX40 (CD134), a costimulatory receptor. Intravenous ivuxolimab was administered to patients every 2 weeks at six dose levels: 0.01, 0.1, 0.3, 1.5, 3 and 10 mg/kg. Of the approximately 54 patients in dose escalation, 19 had hepatocellular carcinoma, around 15 had melanoma, 9 had renal cell carcinoma and 9 had head and neck cancer. A male proportion of 70% to 90% and a mean age of about 60 years, ranging from about 23 to 90, were recorded for the dose-escalation cohort. Patients were allowed to have had prior anti-PD-1, anti-PD-L1 or anti-CTLA-4 therapy, and around 41% of the dose-escalation patients had previously received checkpoint inhibitors. Three dose-escalation patients achieved partial responses, one with hepatocellular carcinoma and two with cutaneous melanoma. The purpose of peripheral TCRbeta sequencing was to test whether ivuxolimab changed TCR sequence diversity and led to clonal T-cell expansion. The paper covers the monotherapy dose-escalation part of the phase I ivuxolimab trial, which included N = 52 patients. Points the paper makes about the study in general: Low levels of normalized T-cell clonal expansion were also seen in some patients who did not respond. Partial responders in the 0.1-3.0 mg/kg groups had among the lowest normalized peripheral clonal expansion, especially among CD8+ T cells. At doses of 0.1 to 3.0 mg/kg, clonal expansion of both CD4+ and CD8+ blood T cells was observed from baseline to week 6. After ivuxolimab, expanded clones were on average more numerous among CD8+ T cells than among CD4+ T cells. Antigen specificity was not determined for the clonally expanded peripheral T cells.

With respect to this clone: This clone's antigen is unknown. No base quality information exists; no much larger clone differs at one position.

The CDR3, from cysteine to phenylalanine, totals 13 residues. The kept DNA is CDR3 alone, 39 bases in frame from the first base. The CDR1 and CDR2 encoded by the germline V gene are SQVTM and ANQGSEA. V loses 5 bases at its end and J loses 6 bases; junction bases beyond the gene matches: 6. Genomic DNA was extracted from sorted cells for sequencing of the TCRbeta CDR3 region. The immunoSEQ Assay was used for sequencing of TCRbeta CDR3 regions. The source is immuneACCESS, and TCRdb retained only in-frame sequences with V and J called. Part of the clones is not carried over; for the studies checked, unresolved V genes explain less than half of this, and the remainder is unexplained. The sample table contains 74,000 or so clones; only one count was recorded for 90% of them. The top ten clonotypes cover about 1.8% of the sample. Patients with a history of autoimmune disease or receiving systemic immunosuppression were excluded from the trial. Peripheral blood for TCR sequencing was collected from all dose cohorts at baseline, on cycle 4 day 1, and on cycle 7 day 1. Samples were obtained from an open-label, multicenter, first-in-human phase I dose-escalation trial of ivuxolimab. Adults with locally advanced or metastatic melanoma, renal cell carcinoma, hepatocellular carcinoma or head and neck squamous cell carcinoma were enrolled in the trial. CD4+ and CD8+ T cells were sorted separately from peripheral blood before TCR sequencing.

The receptor was isolated from an adult with an advanced solid tumor such as melanoma, head and neck, liver or kidney cancer. The chain is encoded by TRBV29-1 joined to TRBJ2-1; 8 bases in the junction line up with TRBD2. This specimen consisted of CD4+ or CD8+ T cells sorted from blood, obtained in a trial of the OX40 agonist ivuxolimab. At the DNA level, the sequence is TGCAGCGTTTCCGGGGGGGTGGTCAATGAGCAGTTCTTC. Translated, this gives CSVSGGVVNEQFF.